The 20 T cell receptor beta chains below were found in one sample sequenced in a study of Graves' ophthalmopathy and Graves' hyperthyroidism. CDR3 regions of TCR beta were amplified from RNA transcripts. The authors performed first-round RT-PCR with HTBI primers and then a second-round multiplex PCR. TCRdb re-analysed the multiplex PCR reads in MiXCR, keeping a single row per CDR3 protein. This table holds approximately 700,000 distinct CDR3 sequences, roughly 41% found once. Sequencing was performed on peripheral blood. Receptors were obtained from an adult man with Graves' ophthalmopathy.

The genes are TRBV2 and TRBJ2-1; D may match TRBD1 or TRBD2 (6 bases each). The germline V gene has CDR1 SNHLY and CDR2 FYNNEI. V was pared by 3 bases and J by 8 bases, with 8 bases between. This CDR3 contains 12 residues. The CDR3 bases are TGTGCCAGCAGTGAGAGGGGGGATGAGCAGTTCTTC. Translated: CASSERGDEQFF.

This chain uses TRBV29-1 with TRBJ2-5, with D possibly being TRBD2 (8 bases). The CDR3 has 20 amino acids. CDR1 and CDR2 from the germline V gene are SQVTM and ANQGSEA. The CDR3 sequence is CSASETGVASGRVIQETQYF. CDR3 coding DNA: TGCAGTGCTAGTGAAACAGGGGTGGCTAGCGGGCGAGTTATCCAAGAGACCCAGTACTTC.

This clonotype was observed a few times. The CDR3 region has the DNA TGTGCCTGGAGTAGGCAGGCCGCTGAAGCTTTCTTT. Protein sequence: CAWSRQAAEAFF. The chain is built from TRBV30 and TRBJ1-1; the D is unclear. Germline CDR1 GTSNPN, CDR2 SVGIG (reference sequence). Trimming removed 2 bases from V and 6 bases from J, with 10 bases in between. The CDR3 is 12 amino acids.

This chain links TRBV9 with TRBJ1-2; D gene uncertain. V was cut by 4 bases and J by 2 bases, with 12 bases left in between. This CDR3 has 14 amino acids. The V gene's germline CDR1 is SGDLS and CDR2 YYNGEE. CDR3 coding DNA: TGTGCCAGCAGCCAAGTGGGAGGGAACTATGGCTACACCTTC. Translating gives CASSQVGGNYGYTF.

The chain couples TRBV2 to TRBJ2-5; 8 nucleotides match TRBD1. The CDR3 spans 15 residues. Germline CDR1 reads SNHLY; CDR2 reads FYNNEI. The ends lost 7 bases at V and 5 bases at J; junction bases unmatched: 12. CDR3: CASNRDRGIFETQYF. Here the CDR3 DNA reads TGTGCCAGCAATAGAGACAGGGGTATATTCGAGACCCAGTACTTC.

A note on this clonotype: This could be a read error, since a much larger clone is one nucleotide away. The V call is TRBV9, the J call TRBJ1-6; D is perhaps TRBD1 (6 bases). Per the germline V gene, CDR1 is SGDLS and CDR2 is YYNGEE. The CDR3 runs to 15 residues. Here the CDR3 reads CASSEGGGRGSPFHF. CDR3 DNA: TGTGCCAGCAGCGAAGGCGGGGGGCGGGGTTCACCCTTCCACTTT.

This clonotype was seen at least ten times. The chain joins TRBV29-1 to TRBJ1-1, with D unclear. CDR3 length: 11 residues. Trimming removed 6 bases from V and 4 bases from J, with 9 bases in between. Germline loops: CDR1 SQVTM, CDR2 ANQGSEA. This CDR3 is CSVTLGTEAFF. In nucleotides, the CDR3 is TGCAGCGTCACTCTTGGCACTGAAGCTTTCTTT. Combining the CDR3 with reference TRBV29-1 and TRBJ1-1 gives the whole variable domain SAVISQKPSRDICQRGTSLTIQCQVDSQVTMMFWYRQQPGQSLTLIATANQGSEATYESGFVIDKFPISRPNLTFSTLTVSNMSPEDSSIYLCSVTLGTEAFFGQGTRLTVV.

This clonotype has a handful of counts. V is TRBV30 and J is TRBJ1-2; D remains ambiguous. The CDR3 is made up of 12 amino acids. Germline CDR1 and CDR2: GTSNPN and SVGIG (reference sequence). V lost 3 bases, J lost 8 bases, and 13 bases lay in between. The chain's CDR3 is CAWSGNSGGYTF. CDR3 bases: TGTGCCTGGAGCGGCAACTCGGGCGGCTACACCTTC.

This clonotype has a count of ten or more. Relative to the germline gene, one junction end is altered; a read error may explain this. The chain employs TRBV10-3 and TRBJ2-7; D is possibly TRBD1 (7 bases). This CDR3 contains 16 residues. CDR1 is ENHRY and CDR2 is SYGVKD in the germline V gene. CDR3 in DNA: TGTGCCAGCAGTCGGAGGGACAGCCCAATTCCCTACGAGCAGTACTTC. It translates to CASSRRDSPIPYEQYF.

This clonotype showed up just a few times. This chain links TRBV4-1 with TRBJ2-5, with TRBD2 identical over 12 bases. Germline-derived CDR1 and CDR2 are MGHRA and YSYEKL. The J segment lost 4 bases and the V segment lost 0 bases, leaving 6 bases of the junction unmatched. CDR3 size: 17 residues. CDR3 residues: CASSQDYLAGGLETQYF. Written as DNA, the CDR3 is TGCGCCAGCAGCCAAGATTACCTAGCGGGGGGGCTAGAGACCCAGTACTTC.

This clonotype was detected ten times or more. The V gene is TRBV25-1, the J gene TRBJ1-1; 7 nucleotides line up with TRBD1. After removal of 4 bases from V and 3 bases from J, the junction contained 5 bases not matched to a gene. The CDR3 spans 14 residues. The V gene's germline CDR1 is MGHDK and CDR2 SYGVNS. CDR3 amino acids: CASSVGQPYTEAFF. The CDR3 DNA follows: TGTGCCAGCAGTGTGGGACAGCCATACACTGAAGCTTTCTTT.

Ten or more counts support this clonotype. V and J are TRBV7-3 and TRBJ2-5; D uncertain. Germline V gene sequence: CDR1 SGHTA, CDR2 FQGTGA. This CDR3 is built from 13 residues. Deletions cut 4 bases from V and 1 base from J, with 7 bases between. The CDR3 reads CASSSLGQETQYF. DNA of the CDR3: TGTGCCAGCAGCTCCCTAGGCCAAGAGACCCAGTACTTC. Drawing the rest from reference TRBV7-3 and TRBJ2-5, the complete variable domain is GAGVSQTPSNKVTEKGKYVELRCDPISGHTALYWYRQSLGQGPEFLIYFQGTGAADDSGLPNDRFFAVRPEGSVSTLKIQRTERGDSAVYLCASSSLGQETQYFGPGTRLLVL.

This clonotype has ten or more counts. The V call is TRBV7-8, the J call TRBJ1-6; D unclear. Germline lookup yields CDR1 SGHVS and CDR2 FQNEAQ. CDR3 length equals 15 residues. The germline V and J ends were trimmed by 2 bases and 10 bases, with 15 bases remaining between them. Here the CDR3 reads CASSLNPSLGSPLHF. Written as DNA, the CDR3 is TGTGCCAGCAGCTTAAACCCGTCTCTCGGCTCACCCCTCCACTTT.

The J gene is TRBJ2-5, the V gene TRBV10-3, with a tentative D call TRBD1 (7 bases). In germline, CDR1 is ENHRY, CDR2 SYGVKD. The length of the CDR3 is 15 residues. Trimming stripped 6 bases from V and 2 bases from J, with 16 bases between. The CDR3 region is CAISRQGLGQETQYF. As DNA, the CDR3 is TGTGCCATCAGCCGACAGGGACTTGGACAAGAGACCCAGTACTTC.

About this clonotype: A junction end diverges from the germline sequence, so it may reflect a read error. V is TRBV7-2 and J is TRBJ1-5; 9 bases are shared with TRBD1. This CDR3 comprises 19 residues. Germline CDR1 and CDR2: SGHTA and FQGNSA. CDR3 region: CASSQDLQGALYSNQPQHF. CDR3 nucleotide sequence: TGCGCCAGCAGCCAGGATTTACAGGGGGCCTTATATAGCAATCAGCCCCAGCATTTT.

This clonotype was detected many times. This chain uses TRBV5-8 with TRBJ2-7, with D perhaps matching TRBD2 (5 bases). Germline CDR1 reads SGHTS; CDR2 reads YDEGEE. CDR3 length: 12 residues. The germline V and J ends were trimmed by 0 bases and 7 bases, with 8 bases remaining between them. CDR3 coding DNA: TGTGCCAGCAGCTTGGTTGGCGGGGAGCAGTACTTC. Translation gives CASSLVGGEQYF.

CDR3 protein: CSADRGRETQYF. CDR3 nucleotide sequence: TGCAGTGCTGACAGGGGACGGGAGACCCAGTACTTC. This chain uses TRBV20-1 with TRBJ2-5; 8 bases align to TRBD1. Germline assignment: CDR1 DFQATT and CDR2 SNEGSKA (reference sequence). The V segment lost 5 bases and the J segment 5 bases; nucleotides outside the gene matches: 4. The CDR3 has 12 residues.

This clonotype has ten or more counts. The V and J genes are TRBV6-5 and TRBJ1-5; unclear D gene. The CDR3 extends over 15 amino acids. Germline V gene sequence: CDR1 MNHEY, CDR2 SVGAGI. V lost 5 bases to trimming and J lost 1 base, with 12 bases between them. DNA of the CDR3: TGTGCCAGCAGTGAACGGGGAACGAGCAATCAGCCCCAGCATTTT. It yields the protein CASSERGTSNQPQHF.

This chain uses TRBV25-1 with TRBJ1-4; 8 bases agree with TRBD1. The CDR3 loop spans 16 amino acids. Losses at the gene ends were 0 bases for V and 11 bases for J; bases not matched to a gene: 11. CDR1 MGHDK and CDR2 SYGVNS come from the germline V gene. For the CDR3, the DNA is TGTGCCAGCAGTGAATACGACAGGGGCCTTGTGGGGAAACTGTTTTTT. Its translation is CASSEYDRGLVGKLFF.

The genes are TRBV7-8 and TRBJ1-5, with D perhaps TRBD1 (6 bases). CDR1 is SGHVS, CDR2 FQNEAQ, per germline. V lost 3 bases to trimming and J lost 9 bases, with 12 bases between them. The CDR3 is 13 amino acids. CDR3 nucleotides: TGTGCCAGCAGCTTCAGGGGAGGTCGGCCCCAGCATTTT. Amino acid sequence: CASSFRGGRPQHF.